This T cell receptor beta chain emerged from a study of blood T cells in healthy people across ages (dated by TCRdb to about 2015). Study-wide context: In model experiments, template switching captured roughly one uniquely barcoded TCR beta cDNA molecule for every two T cells. To avoid experimental bias, donors of different ages were randomly spread across the sequencing lanes. Two additional independent replicas of 1 million unique cDNA reads from the same blood draw were analyzed for two donors (one aged 18 to 30 and one aged 80 or older). The donors were divided into four age groups: young (average about 15 years), middle-aged (under 40), aged (about 56) and long-lived (approximately 74). Age-related changes in TCR beta repertoire diversity were measured in the study by deep sequencing normalized with unique cDNA molecular identifiers.

For this clonotype: Its antigen remains undetermined. No per-base quality is available; no much larger clone lies one base away.

The CDR3 runs 15 amino acids, cysteine and phenylalanine included. The kept DNA is CDR3 alone, 45 bases in frame from the first base. V was cut back by 5 bases and J by 0 bases, leaving a gap of 14 bases between them. The germline V gene (reference sequence) sets CDR1 to SEHNR and CDR2 to FQNEAQ. Broader findings and caveats from the paper: Because donor CMV infection status was unknown, age-related changes in expanded clonotypes were potentially confounded. Compared with the aged group, the long-lived group had more naive CD4+ T cells, fewer expanded clones and increased TCR diversity, suggesting age selection. Estimates of total diversity based on one million sequenced T cells were regarded as lower bounds and as underestimates. As age increased, observed TCR beta diversity per million T cells dropped in a roughly linear way, and a significant reduction was already evident by age 40. A strong correlation was found between observed TCR beta diversity and the percentage of naive T cells measured by flow cytometry. Conclusive comparison of naive and antigen-experienced compartments was prevented by the profiling of bulk unsorted PBMCs.

Systemically healthy Caucasian individuals from Russia, 35 to 50 in total and aged about 6 to 100 years, were included as donors. Each donor gave approximately 10 milliliters of peripheral blood, collected into EDTA-treated Vacutainer tubes. PBMCs were isolated by Ficoll-Paque density-gradient centrifugation, with at least 6 million obtained per sample. Trizol reagent was used to extract total RNA from the PBMCs, yielding at least 6 micrograms per sample. Naive CD45RAhigh/CD27high T cell percentages were measured by flow cytometry on a PBMC aliquot from every donor. Libraries were built with 5' RACE. TCRdb records Illumina HiSeq 2500 as the sequencer. A second roughly 7 to 11 cycle PCR used a sample-barcoded 5' primer and a J-beta primer mix. Each TCR beta cDNA molecule received a unique molecular identifier from a template-switch 5' adaptor carrying 12 random nucleotides. Each sample yielded at least 2.5 million CDR3-containing paired-end reads. First-strand cDNA was synthesized from all RNA with the Mint cDNA synthesis kit, primed by a TRBC-specific oligonucleotide. After uracil-DNA glycosylase treatment, a first 18-cycle PCR used universal primers M1SS and BC2_uni_R on all cDNA. Turning to the authors' computational methods: For normalization, 1 million high-quality reads were randomly selected from each sample, with every read carrying a distinct molecular identifier. Instead of being binned into consensus sequences, reads that shared molecular identifiers were thrown out. MiTCR, with a Q25 quality threshold and the strictest error-elimination algorithm, was used for CDR3 identification, clonotype clustering and error correction. A nonparametric unseen species model using Euler transformation provided a lower-bound estimate of total TCR beta diversity. TCRdb ran its own pipeline on the public reads, namely fastp trimming at Q25 and MiXCR clone calling, and kept in-frame beta chains. A single entry per CDR3 protein holds the most common genes and DNA from its merged rows. The V and J calls reflect TCRdb's pipeline rather than the authors' work. This sample comprises 920,000 or so distinct CDR3 sequences, 45% of them detected only once. The ten biggest clones cover 15% to 20% of the sample.

This receptor was taken from a woman aged 60-75 years in good health. The chain couples TRBV7-9 to TRBJ2-7; the D call is possibly TRBD1 or TRBD2, each sharing 6 bases. The sequenced sample consisted of blood. DNA sequence: TGTGCCAGCAGCATAAGAGGGGGGAACTCCTACGAGCAGTACTTC. Translated, this gives CASSIRGGNSYEQYF.